This entry concerns a single TCR beta chain. Losses at the gene ends were 8 bases for V and 9 bases for J; bases not matched to a gene: 14. The CDR3 extends over 15 amino acids. Germline V lookup: CDR1 MNHNY, CDR2 SVGAGI (reference sequence). These data belong to a study of shared T cell receptors in the human thymus. The protocol was immunoSEQ multiplex PCR, while the TCRdb copy is restricted to in-frame clones and leaves out a portion. The table includes fewer than 700,000 clones, 88% detected once. The data were also submitted as part of a second study, on human thymus T cells. That work adds: It was from resections taken during corrective heart surgery that the thymus tissue came. Both thymic and peripheral blood repertoires showed apparently biased V and J usage.

The rearrangement uses TRBV6-6 and TRBJ2-1, with 9 bases matching TRBD2. This receptor was identified in a boy less than two years old with a congenital heart defect. Sequenced: thymocytes. CDR3 DNA: TGTGCCAGCCTTGTGGCGGGAGGGCCGGTAAGTGAGCAGTTCTTC. It yields the protein CASLVAGGPVSEQFF.